This TCR beta chain was sequenced in a study of technical replicates of blood from a handful of donors. The CDR3 consists of 14 residues. V was pared by 5 bases and J by 4 bases, with 17 bases between. Germline CDR1 SQVTM, CDR2 ANQGSEA. Clones were read by immunoSEQ multiplex PCR, and TCRdb kept only the in-frame ones, dropping some. The table lists tens of thousands of clones, 91% of them singletons. The clonotype was recovered from a human donor in good health. Some clones in this sample may be carry-over from other donors' samples. This chain joins TRBV29-1 and TRBJ1-2; tentatively, D is TRBD1 (6 bases). Sequences were obtained from T cells isolated from PBMCs. Here the CDR3 reads CSVPPGHGIYGYTF. CDR3 bases: TGCAGCGTTCCGCCGGGACACGGAATCTATGGCTACACCTTC.